The rows below give T cell receptor beta chains drawn from one sample of a study of sequential checkpoint blockade in melanoma. TCRdb's table, derived via immunoSEQ multiplex PCR, lists solely in-frame clones and lacks some. In the table there are about 5,000 clones, 55% to 65% of which are singletons. This specimen consisted of CD8+ T cells sorted from blood (inferred from file names), obtained from a patient given nivolumab and ipilimumab in sequence. The source is a human donor with melanoma. The CDR3 runs from the conserved cysteine through the conserved F or W. Fields, in order: CDR3 protein, V gene, J gene.

CDR3: CASSLWTGHEKLFF
V: TRBV27
J: TRBJ1-4

CDR3: CASSQVPGQIYEQYF
V: TRBV4-3
J: TRBJ2-7

CDR3: CASSLLRDTRGEAFF
V: TRBV7-8
J: TRBJ1-1

CDR3: CASSRGGGTDTQYF
V: TRBV27
J: TRBJ2-3

CDR3: CASSSPRGAGRDTQYF
V: TRBV7-8
J: TRBJ2-3

CDR3: CAWSVLRVSETQYF
V: TRBV30
J: TRBJ2-5

CDR3: CASSPPGLERHEQYF
V: TRBV21-1
J: TRBJ2-7

CDR3: CASSRTDDGEQYF
V: TRBV25-1
J: TRBJ2-7

CDR3: CASSETSGSVDEQYF
V: TRBV2
J: TRBJ2-7

CDR3: CATGTGTSGPPYNNEQFF
V: TRBV28
J: TRBJ2-1

CDR3: CATSLQEGTNEKLFF
V: TRBV15
J: TRBJ1-4

CDR3: CASSLGTGNTEAFF
V: TRBV27
J: TRBJ1-1

CDR3: CASSATDSYNEQFF
V: TRBV4-3
J: TRBJ2-1

CDR3: CASSLTGYFSEQYF
V: TRBV18
J: TRBJ2-7

CDR3: CASSYPRESEKADTDTQYF
V: TRBV2
J: TRBJ2-3

CDR3: CASSVVGGADTQYF
V: TRBV9
J: TRBJ2-3

CDR3: CAISPTGPFGYTF
V: TRBV10-3
J: TRBJ1-2

CDR3: CASTPLGDNYGYTF
V: TRBV28
J: TRBJ1-2

CDR3: CAISELPDNYGYTF
V: TRBV10-3
J: TRBJ1-2

CDR3: CASSFPGGEQYF
V: TRBV27
J: TRBJ2-7

CDR3: CASGGTGKNEQFF
V: TRBV27
J: TRBJ2-1

CDR3: CASSLPGNTEAFF
V: TRBV28
J: TRBJ1-1

CDR3: CASGQGIQYF
V: TRBV6-1
J: TRBJ2-4

CDR3: CASRANTGELFF
V: TRBV19
J: TRBJ2-2

CDR3: CASSYRQGTGANVLTF
V: TRBV7-2
J: TRBJ2-6

CDR3: CASSPAGSPTDEQYF
V: TRBV18
J: TRBJ2-7

CDR3: CASATGLGDTGELFF
V: TRBV7-3
J: TRBJ2-2

CDR3: CASSIGQGFTEAFF
V: TRBV19
J: TRBJ1-1

CDR3: CASSPGQGVIWPQHF
V: TRBV2
J: TRBJ1-5